The T cell receptor beta chain under discussion was sequenced for a study of early T cells in non-severe SARS-CoV-2 infection (dated by TCRdb to about 2021). Background for the entire study: TCR sequencing used bulk RNA from unsorted whole blood, so alpha and beta chains could not be paired.

V is reduced by 3 bases and J by 2 bases, leaving a spacing of 11 bases between them. Sequences SNHLY (CDR1) and FYNNEI (CDR2) are obtained from the germline V gene. From its cysteine to its phenylalanine, the CDR3 spans 15 amino acids. Only the CDR3 region is kept as DNA, spanning 45 bases read in frame from base 1. Library construction relied on 5' RACE. Sequencing instrument: NextSeq 500. The TCR library protocol attached unique molecular identifiers to individual cDNA molecules to correct for sequencing error and PCR bias. Both TCR alpha and beta chains were sequenced, and tight co-correlation was observed between alpha and beta sequence abundances in each sample. Turning to the authors' computational methods: V gene, J gene and CDR3 annotation of TCR sequences was performed with Decombinator V4. TCRs were defined as expanded if a significant change between any two time points was detected under a Poisson model with p below 0.0001. TCR abundances were normalised to the total number of TCRs sequenced in each sample and reported as counts per million. MAIT TCRs were defined by TRAV1-2 paired with TRAJ12, TRAJ20 or TRAJ33, and iNKT TCRs by TRAV10 paired with TRAJ18. VDJdb, accessed 1 November 2021, was searched for CMV, EBV and SARS-CoV-2 annotated TCRs, excluding TCRs annotated for multiple antigens. TCRdb's own reprocessing of the public reads used fastp at Q25 and MiXCR and kept productive beta chains. Rows matching on CDR3 protein sequence are summarized as one entry with the most common DNA and genes. The V and J calls were determined by TCRdb, not by the authors. This sample lists around 80,000 distinct CDR3 sequences; roughly 15% were detected once. The top ten hold under 1.5% of the sample.

The table lists this clonotype with many counts. The specificity of this receptor is unknown. No much larger clone is present one base from it, and per-base qualities are unavailable. The study was a case-control design nested within a healthcare worker cohort in London, UK, with weekly nasopharyngeal swab PCR tests and blood sampling. Healthcare workers were recruited during the week of the UK lockdown, between 23 and 31 March 2020, and followed weekly for up to roughly 15 weeks. Study-wide conclusions, independent of this receptor: VDJdb matching was skewed toward anti-spike CD8 responses, so virus-specific expansions were likely underestimated and private and CD4 specificities were missed.

The specimen sequenced was whole blood. This TCR was recovered from an adult who was a healthcare worker with PCR-confirmed SARS-CoV-2 infection or an uninfected control (not recorded which). The chain employs TRBV2 and TRBJ1-3; the D gene is unclear. CDR3 reads: CASSEEAAPGNTIYF. The DNA sequence is given as TGTGCCAGCAGTGAGGAGGCAGCCCCTGGAAACACCATATATTTT.